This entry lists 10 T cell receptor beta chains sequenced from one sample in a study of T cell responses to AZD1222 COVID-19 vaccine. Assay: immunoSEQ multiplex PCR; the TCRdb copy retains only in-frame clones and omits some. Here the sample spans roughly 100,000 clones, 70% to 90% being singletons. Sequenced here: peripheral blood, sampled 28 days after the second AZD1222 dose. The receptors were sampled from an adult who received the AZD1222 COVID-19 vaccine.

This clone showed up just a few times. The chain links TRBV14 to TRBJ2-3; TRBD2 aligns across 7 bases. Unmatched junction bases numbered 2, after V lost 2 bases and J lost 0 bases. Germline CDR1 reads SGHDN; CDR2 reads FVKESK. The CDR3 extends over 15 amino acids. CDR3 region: CASSQQRGSTDTQYF. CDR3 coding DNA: TGTGCCAGCAGCCAACAGCGGGGTAGCACAGATACGCAGTATTTT.

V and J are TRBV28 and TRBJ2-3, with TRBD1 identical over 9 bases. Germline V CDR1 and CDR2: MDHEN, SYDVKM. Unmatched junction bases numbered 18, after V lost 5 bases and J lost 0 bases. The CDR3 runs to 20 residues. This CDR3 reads CASSPMTGGGREGSTDTQYF. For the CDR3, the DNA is TGTGCCAGCAGTCCGATGACAGGGGGTGGAAGGGAAGGAAGCACAGATACGCAGTATTTT.

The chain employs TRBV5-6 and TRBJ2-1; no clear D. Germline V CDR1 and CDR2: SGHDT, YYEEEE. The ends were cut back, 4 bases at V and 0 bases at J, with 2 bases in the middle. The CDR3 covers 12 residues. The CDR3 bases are TGTGCCAGCAGCACCTCCTACAATGAGCAGTTCTTC. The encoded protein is CASSTSYNEQFF. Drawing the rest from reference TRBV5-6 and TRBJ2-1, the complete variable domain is DAGVTQSPTHLIKTRGQQVTLRCSPKSGHDTVSWYQQALGQGPQFIFQYYEEEERQRGNFPDRFSGHQFPNYSSELNVNALLLGDSALYLCASSTSYNEQFFGPGTRLTVL.

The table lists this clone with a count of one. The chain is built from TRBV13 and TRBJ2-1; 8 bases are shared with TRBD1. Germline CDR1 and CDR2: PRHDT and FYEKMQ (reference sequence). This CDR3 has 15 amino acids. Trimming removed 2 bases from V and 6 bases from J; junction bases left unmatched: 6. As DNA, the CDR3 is TGTGCCAGCAGCTTACAGGGGGCGGTAGTCAATGAGCAGTTCTTC. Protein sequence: CASSLQGAVVNEQFF.

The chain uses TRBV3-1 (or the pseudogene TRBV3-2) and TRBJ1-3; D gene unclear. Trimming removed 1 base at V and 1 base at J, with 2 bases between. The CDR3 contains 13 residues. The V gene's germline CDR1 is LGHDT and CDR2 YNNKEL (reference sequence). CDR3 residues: CASSQVSGNTIYF. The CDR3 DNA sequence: TGTGCCAGCAGCCAAGTGTCTGGAAACACCATATATTTT.

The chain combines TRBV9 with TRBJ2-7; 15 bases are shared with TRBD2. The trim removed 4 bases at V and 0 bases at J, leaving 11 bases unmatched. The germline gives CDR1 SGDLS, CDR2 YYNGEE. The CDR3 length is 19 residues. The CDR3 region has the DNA TGTGCCAGCAGCCCTGGACTAGCGGGAGGGCCTTCATACTCCTACGAGCAGTACTTC. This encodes CASSPGLAGGPSYSYEQYF.

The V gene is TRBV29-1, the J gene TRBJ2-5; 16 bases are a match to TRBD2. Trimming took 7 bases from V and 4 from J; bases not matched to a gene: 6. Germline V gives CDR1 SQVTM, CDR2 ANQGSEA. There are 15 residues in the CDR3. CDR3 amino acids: CSAGTSGRAGETQYF. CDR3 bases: TGCAGCGCCGGGACTAGCGGGAGGGCCGGAGAGACCCAGTACTTC.

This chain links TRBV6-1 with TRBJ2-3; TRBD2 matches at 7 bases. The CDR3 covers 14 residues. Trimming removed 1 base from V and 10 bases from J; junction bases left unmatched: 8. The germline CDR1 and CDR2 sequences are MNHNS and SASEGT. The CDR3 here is CASSEVYQRESQYF. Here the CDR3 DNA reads TGTGCCAGCAGTGAAGTTTACCAGCGGGAATCGCAGTATTTT.

This CDR3 reads CASSARGYQETQYF. The CDR3 bases are TGTGCCAGCAGTGCTAGGGGTTACCAAGAGACCCAGTACTTC. The genes are TRBV2 and TRBJ2-5, with D tentatively TRBD1 (5 bases). The CDR3 runs to 14 residues. Germline V gives CDR1 SNHLY, CDR2 FYNNEI. Trimming removed 4 bases at V and 0 bases at J, with 9 bases between.

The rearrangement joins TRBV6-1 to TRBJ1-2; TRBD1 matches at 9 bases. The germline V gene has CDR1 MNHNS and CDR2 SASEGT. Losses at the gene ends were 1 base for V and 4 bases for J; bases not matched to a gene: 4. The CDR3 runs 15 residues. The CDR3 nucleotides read TGTGCCAGCAGTGAAGTGGGGACAGGGATCTATGGCTACACCTTC. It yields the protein CASSEVGTGIYGYTF.